This entry is about one T cell receptor (beta chain). The data are from a study of cytomegalovirus exposure and HLA in healthy donors. 13 Jbeta primers and 60 Vbeta primers were used for the PCR. The assay was immunoSEQ multiplex PCR, and TCRdb's table has in-frame clones only and misses some. The sample includes 55,000 to 70,000 clones, around 80% of them seen just once. There are 18 residues in the CDR3. Trimming removed 2 bases from V and 1 base from J; junction bases left unmatched: 9. The germline V gene has CDR1 SEHNR and CDR2 FQNEAQ (reference sequence). The sequenced sample was PBMCs. This sequence joins TRBV7-9 and TRBJ2-2; TRBD2 agrees at 8 bases. The receptor's source is a male donor in good health and CMV-seronegative. This CDR3 is CASSLSGGASKNTGELFF. CDR3 coding DNA: TGTGCCAGCAGCTTATCCGGGGGGGCCTCGAAGAACACCGGGGAGCTGTTTTTT.